The 15 T cell receptor beta chains in this list originate from one sample, sequenced in a study of blood T cell repertoires in COVID-19 (dated by TCRdb to about 2020). The library came from the immunoSEQ multiplex PCR assay. TCRdb obtained this table from immuneACCESS and retained in-frame rearrangements with V and J assigned. These tables miss some clones; where compared with another copy, unresolved V genes account for less than half of the shortfall, and the remainder is unexplained. This sample is represented by 170,000 or so clones; roughly 79% of them were singletons. The ten largest make up approximately 26% of the sample. Material for sequencing was peripheral blood. The receptors originated from a woman in her 70s with acute or convalescent COVID-19.

This chain uses TRBV4-2 with TRBJ1-2; TRBD1 might be the D (6 bases). CDR1 and CDR2 (germline): LGHNA, YNFKEQ. V was pared by 3 bases and J by 4 bases, with 15 bases between. The CDR3 is 15 amino acids. CDR3: CASSQGDGTIYGYTF. Here the CDR3 DNA reads TGTGCCAGCAGCCAGGGCGACGGGACAATCTATGGCTACACCTTC.

V is TRBV19 and J is TRBJ2-2, with D perhaps TRBD1 (6 bases). Germline CDR1 reads LNHDA; CDR2 reads SQIVND (reference sequence). Deletions cut 6 bases from V and 3 bases from J, with 20 bases between. This CDR3 contains 17 residues. The CDR3 nucleotides read TGTGCCAGTAGCCCCACTAACAGGGTTGAAGACACCGGGGAGCTGTTTTTT. It is translated as CASSPTNRVEDTGELFF.

The rearrangement links TRBV25-1 to TRBJ1-1, with D perhaps TRBD1 (5 bases). Per the germline V gene, CDR1 is MGHDK and CDR2 is SYGVNS. V dropped 4 bases and J dropped 1 base, with 10 bases sitting between them. The CDR3 extends over 14 amino acids. The CDR3 reads CASSGRDSNTEAFF. CDR3 nucleotide sequence: TGTGCCAGCAGTGGCCGGGACTCGAACACTGAAGCTTTCTTT.

The chain uses TRBV10-3 and TRBJ1-5; the match to TRBD1 covers 7 bases. Trimming took 5 bases from V and 5 from J; bases not matched to a gene: 6. Germline CDR1 reads ENHRY; CDR2 reads SYGVKD. CDR3 length: 14 residues. The CDR3: CAISPDRVDQPQHF. The CDR3 nucleotides read TGTGCCATCAGTCCAGACAGGGTGGATCAGCCCCAGCATTTT.

The DNA for the CDR3 is TGTGCCAGCAGTTTGGCTAGCGGGAGGGCGGATGAGCAGTTCTTC. This codes for CASSLASGRADEQFF. The V and J genes are TRBV27 and TRBJ2-1; 12 bases fit TRBD2. Germline CDR1 is MNHEY and CDR2 is SMNVEV (reference sequence). CDR3 size: 15 residues. V gave up 3 bases and J gave up 8 bases; unmatched junction bases: 5.

The V call is TRBV7-9, the J call TRBJ2-7; weak D call: TRBD2 (7 bases). Germline-derived CDR1 and CDR2 are SEHNR and FQNEAQ (reference sequence). With 4 bases removed from V and 0 bases from J, the gap between germline ends came to 19 bases. CDR3 length equals 17 residues. The CDR3 protein is CASSWGGQVTYSYEQYF. CDR3 DNA sequence: TGTGCCAGCAGCTGGGGGGGCCAGGTAACTTACTCCTACGAGCAGTACTTC.

V gene TRBV4-2 combines with J gene TRBJ2-1; 8 bases fit TRBD2. Germline V gives CDR1 LGHNA, CDR2 YNFKEQ. V gave up 5 bases and J gave up 6 bases; unmatched junction bases: 6. This CDR3 region has 14 residues. CDR3 sequence: CASSASGSFNEQFF. The CDR3 nucleotides are TGTGCCAGCAGCGCGAGCGGGAGCTTCAATGAGCAGTTCTTC.

The V call is TRBV19, the J call TRBJ1-1; no clear D. The CDR3 spans 18 residues. Per germline, CDR1 LNHDA and CDR2 SQIVND (reference sequence). V was trimmed by 2 bases and J by 0 bases, leaving 19 bases between them. This CDR3 is CASSIMGRWPRMNTEAFF. The CDR3 DNA reads as TGTGCCAGTAGTATAATGGGGAGGTGGCCACGCATGAACACTGAAGCTTTCTTT.

V gene TRBV14 combines with J gene TRBJ2-5; D possibly corresponds to TRBD2 (5 bases). V was pared by 0 bases and J by 9 bases, with 17 bases between. The CDR3 runs to 15 residues. The germline V gene encodes CDR1 SGHDN and CDR2 FVKESK. The CDR3 loop is CASSQDRLLEEPQYF. The CDR3 DNA sequence: TGTGCCAGCAGCCAAGATCGGTTACTGGAGGAGCCCCAGTACTTC.

The J gene is TRBJ2-5, the V gene TRBV19; 8 bases match TRBD1. CDR1 is LNHDA, CDR2 SQIVND, per germline (reference sequence). The CDR3 is made up of 14 amino acids. J was trimmed by 2 bases and V by 5 bases; bases with no gene match: 4. The CDR3 loop reads CASSLDRDQETQYF. The CDR3 coding sequence is TGTGCCAGTAGTTTGGACAGGGATCAAGAGACCCAGTACTTC.

In this sample, this clone turned up once. The chain carries TRBV18 and TRBJ2-1; 8 positions match TRBD2. Germline values: CDR1 KGHSH, CDR2 LQKENI. This CDR3 is 16 amino acids long. The V gene end was trimmed by 0 bases and the J gene end by 5 bases; junction bases not matched to a gene: 6. The CDR3 DNA sequence: TGTGCCAGCTCACCACCTGTACGGGGGGGAAACAATGAGCAGTTCTTC. Residues: CASSPPVRGGNNEQFF. The whole variable domain, remainder taken from reference TRBV18 and TRBJ2-1, is NAGVMQNPRHLVRRRGQEARLRCSPMKGHSHVYWYRQLPEEGLKFMVYLQKENIIDESGMPKERFSAEFPKEGPSILRIQQVVRGDSAAYFCASSPPVRGGNNEQFFGPGTRLTVL.

J is TRBJ1-2 and V is TRBV10-2; 7 bases agree with TRBD1. Germline V gene lookup returns CDR1 WSHSY and CDR2 SAAADI. V was clipped by 3 bases and J by 6 bases; unmatched bases: 10. The CDR3 runs to 15 residues. CDR3 region: CASSETGDHLDGYTF. CDR3 coding DNA: TGCGCCAGCAGTGAAACAGGGGATCACTTGGATGGCTACACCTTC.

The gene calls are TRBV19 and TRBJ2-7, with 11 bases aligning to TRBD1. The V segment lost 5 bases and the J segment 2 bases; nucleotides outside the gene matches: 8. This CDR3 comprises 16 residues. The germline gives CDR1 LNHDA, CDR2 SQIVND (reference sequence). The CDR3 region is CASSRGSGQGAYEQYF. The CDR3, as DNA: TGTGCCAGTAGTCGTGGATCGGGACAGGGGGCCTACGAGCAGTACTTC.

This clone was counted once. CDR3 in DNA: TGTGCCAGCAGCGCGGACGGGACTTATGGCTACACCTTC. This codes for CASSADGTYGYTF. This chain connects TRBV2 to TRBJ1-2; a possible D gene is TRBD1 (5 bases). From germline, CDR1 is SNHLY and CDR2 FYNNEI. This CDR3 has 13 amino acids. V was pared by 6 bases and J by 5 bases, with 13 bases between.

The rearrangement joins TRBV7-9 to TRBJ2-1, with a possible D match to TRBD2 (6 bases). The CDR3 is made up of 14 amino acids. Germline V gene sequence: CDR1 SEHNR, CDR2 FQNEAQ (reference sequence). V lost 5 bases and J lost 8, with 16 bases in between. The CDR3 sequence: CASSPDGGVHEQFF. The DNA for the CDR3 is TGTGCCAGCAGCCCAGACGGCGGGGTCCATGAGCAGTTCTTC.